These 8 T cell receptor beta chains originate from one sample sequenced in a study of identical twins. TCRdb reanalysed the 5' RACE reads using MiXCR and keeps one entry per CDR3 protein. In the table there are approximately 530,000 distinct CDR3 sequences, more than 20% of which are singletons. This sample was shared with a second study, whose subject was yellow fever vaccine responses in identical twins.

The specimen was CD4+ T cells sorted from blood. The receptors originated from a woman under 30 in good health.

The chain has TRBV6-5 and TRBJ2-7, with 7 bases that match TRBD2. The CDR3 consists of 14 residues. V shed 2 bases, J shed 2 bases, and the junction held 3 bases outside the gene matches. Germline lookup yields CDR1 MNHEY and CDR2 SVGAGI. In nucleotides, the CDR3 is TGTGCCAGCAGTTACGGGGGGGTCACCTACGAGCAGTACTTC. Translated, it gives CASSYGGVTYEQYF.

The chain uses TRBV3-1 and TRBJ2-1; D perhaps matches TRBD2 (6 bases). The length of the CDR3 is 18 residues. Germline CDR1 reads LGHDT; CDR2 reads YNNKEL (reference sequence). V was shortened by 4 bases and J by 0 bases, with 19 bases between the two germline ends. CDR3 nucleotide sequence: TGTGCCAGCAGCCCCCAGGGTGGGTCGCGGGACTCCTACAATGAGCAGTTCTTC. This sequence encodes CASSPQGGSRDSYNEQFF.

The chain recombines TRBV2 with TRBJ2-2; no clear D gene. The CDR3 sequence is 16 residues long. CDR1 is SNHLY and CDR2 is FYNNEI in the germline V gene. Deletions cut 8 bases from V and 0 bases from J, with 16 bases between. The CDR3 DNA reads as TGTGCCAGCCACTCCGACTTGGGCGCGAACACCGGGGAGCTGTTTTTT. Encoded protein: CASHSDLGANTGELFF.

This CDR3 is CASSLRSGSGNGAYNEQFF. Here the CDR3 DNA reads TGTGCCAGCAGTCTGAGGAGTGGTAGCGGGAATGGGGCCTACAATGAGCAGTTCTTC. This sequence joins TRBV27 and TRBJ2-1, with TRBD2 identical over 8 bases. The junction had 17 bases not matched to a gene; V was cut back by 5 bases and J by 2 bases. CDR1 MNHEY and CDR2 SMNVEV come from the germline V gene (reference sequence). The CDR3 spans 19 residues.

CDR3 region: CSASRMADFNSPLHF. CDR3 coding DNA: TGCAGTGCTAGCCGGATGGCTGATTTTAATTCACCCCTCCACTTT. The chain joins TRBV20-1 to TRBJ1-6; D gene unclear. The CDR3 loop spans 15 amino acids. From germline, CDR1 is DFQATT and CDR2 SNEGSKA (reference sequence). The V end was cut by 3 bases, the J end by 6 bases, with 15 bases between.

This clonotype was recorded a few times. The chain combines TRBV7-3 with TRBJ2-2, with a possible D match to TRBD1 (5 bases). The CDR3 is made up of 15 amino acids. Germline CDR1 is SGHTA and CDR2 is FQGTGA. V lost 4 bases, J lost 3 bases, and 12 bases lay in between. The DNA of the CDR3 is TGTGCCAGCAGCTACAGGACGAGAGACACCGGGGAGCTGTTTTTT. It is translated as CASSYRTRDTGELFF.

This clonotype has more than one count but fewer than ten. The chain carries TRBV7-7 and TRBJ2-3, with D maybe TRBD1 (6 bases). Trimming took 5 bases from V and 3 from J, leaving 18 bases between them. Germline V gene sequence: CDR1 SSHAT, CDR2 FNYEAQ (reference sequence). CDR3 length: 16 amino acids. The CDR3: CASSPLTGFYTDTQYF. The CDR3 region has the DNA TGTGCCAGCAGCCCTCTCACAGGGTTTTATACAGATACGCAGTATTTT. Supplemented by reference TRBV7-7 and TRBJ2-3, the full variable domain reads GAGVSQSPRYKVTKRGQDVTLRCDPISSHATLYWYQQALGQGPEFLTYFNYEAQPDKSGLPSDRFSAERPEGSISTLTIQRTEQRDSAMYRCASSPLTGFYTDTQYFGPGTRLTVL.

This clonotype turned up a few times. The V and J genes are TRBV6-2 or TRBV6-3 and TRBJ2-5; possibly TRBD1 for D (6 bases). This CDR3 is 15 amino acids long. Germline CDR1 reads MNHEY; CDR2 reads SVGEGT. Between the trimmed V and J ends, which lost 2 bases and 5 bases, there was a span of 15 bases. In DNA form, the CDR3 reads TGTGCCAGCAGTTACGCGACCGGGACAAGGGAGACCCAGTACTTC. It specifies CASSYATGTRETQYF.